Listed below are T cell receptor beta chains from one sample, sequenced in a study of shared clonotypes between healthy human individuals. TCRdb's table, derived via immunoSEQ multiplex PCR, lists solely in-frame clones and lacks some. The table records around 610,000 clones, 96% of them present only once. The sequenced sample consisted of naive CD8+ T cells sorted from blood. These receptors were collected from a woman in her thirties in good health. The CDR3 runs from the conserved cysteine through the conserved F or W. A D gene is named only where the DNA matches it firmly. Size is stated for part of the rows, as once, few or many counts, or as a class when the clone is expanded.

abundance	d_gene	j_gene	v_gene	CDR3nt	CDR3aa
.	.	TRBJ2-7	TRBV13	TGTGCCAGCAGCTTAACAGGTATCTACGAGCAGTACTTC	CASSLTGIYEQYF
once	.	TRBJ2-5	TRBV11-2	TGTGCCAGCAGCCCCCGGGACACAAAGGGGGTGGCCCAGTACTTC	CASSPRDTKGVAQYF
.	.	TRBJ2-3	TRBV6-5	TGTGCCAGCAGTTACTCGACTTGGGGTGGCACAGATACGCAGTATTTT	CASSYSTWGGTDTQYF
.	.	TRBJ2-7	TRBV5-6	TGTGCCAGCAGCCCCACGCCCGGAAGCTCCTACGAGCAGTACTTC	CASSPTPGSSYEQYF
.	TRBD1	TRBJ1-5	TRBV28	TGTGCCAGCAGTTTATCGCCGGGACAGCGCAGCAATCAGCCCCAGCATTTT	CASSLSPGQRSNQPQHF
.	.	TRBJ1-2	TRBV4-1	TGCGCCAGCAGCCCGAATAGGGGTCTCTATGGCTACACCTTC	CASSPNRGLYGYTF
.	.	TRBJ2-7	TRBV25-1	TGTGCCAGCAACGCAGGGACCGGGGAGCAGTACTTC	CASNAGTGEQYF
.	.	TRBJ1-5	TRBV6-6	TGTGCCAGCAATGGAGAAGGGCGACAGCCCCAGCATTTT	CASNGEGRQPQHF
.	.	TRBJ2-7	TRBV11-2	TGTGCCAGCAGCTTAGGGTTGGGCGCCGAGCAGTACTTC	CASSLGLGAEQYF
.	.	TRBJ2-7	TRBV9	TGTGCCAGCAGCGTAGCCCCGGGCAGGAAGTCCTACGAGCAGTACTTC	CASSVAPGRKSYEQYF
.	TRBD1	TRBJ1-2	TRBV5-6	TGTGCCAGCAGCTGGGACAGGGGGAGGGATGGCTACACCTTC	CASSWDRGRDGYTF
.	.	TRBJ1-5	TRBV5-1	TGCGCCAGCAGCTTGGATGACAGCTTAAATCAGCCCCAGCATTTT	CASSLDDSLNQPQHF
.	.	TRBJ2-2	TRBV9	TGTGCCAGCAGCGCCCAGACAGCGAACACCGGGGAGCTGTTTTTT	CASSAQTANTGELFF
.	.	TRBJ2-7	TRBV29-1	TGCAGCGTTGAGGGGGGGGCTCTCTACGAGCAGTACTTC	CSVEGGALYEQYF
.	.	TRBJ1-5	TRBV6-5	TGTGCCAGCAGTTGGCGGGGCCCAACGGGCAATCAGCCCCAGCATTTT	CASSWRGPTGNQPQHF
.	.	TRBJ2-7	TRBV5-4	TGTGCCAGCAGCTTGGTAGCGGCGAACTCCTACGAGCAGTACTTC	CASSLVAANSYEQYF
.	.	TRBJ1-5	TRBV28	TGTGCCAGCAGCCTGGCGTGGGGGGGGGATCAGCCCCAGCATTTT	CASSLAWGGDQPQHF
once	.	TRBJ2-1	TRBV6-5	TGTGCCAGCAGTTACACTAGTGTGAATGAGCAGTTCTTC	CASSYTSVNEQFF
.	.	TRBJ2-3	TRBV27	TGTGCCAGCAGTTTCCGGGGAACAGATACGCAGTATTTT	CASSFRGTDTQYF
.	.	TRBJ2-7	TRBV28	TGTGCCAGCAGTTTCATTCGGGAGACGCCTTTTATCGAGCAGTACTTC	CASSFIRETPFIEQYF
.	.	TRBJ2-5	TRBV20-1	TGCAGTGCTCCCCGGCTGGCGGAGCAGTACTTC	CSAPRLAEQYF
.	TRBD1	TRBJ2-7	TRBV29-1	TGCAGCGTTGAACAGGGACAGGGTTCTTACGAGCAGTACTTC	CSVEQGQGSYEQYF
.	TRBD2	TRBJ2-1	TRBV6-4	TGTGCCAGCAGTGACTCTGCTAGCGGGAGGAATGAGCAGTTCTTC	CASSDSASGRNEQFF
.	.	TRBJ1-5	TRBV2	TGTGCCAGCAGGGAGACAGATAGCAATCAGCCCCAGCATTTT	CASRETDSNQPQHF
.	.	TRBJ2-1	TRBV4-1	TGCGCCAGCAGCCAAGTTTCCGTTGGTGAGCAGTTCTTC	CASSQVSVGEQFF
.	.	TRBJ2-6	TRBV2	TGTGCCAGCAGGGGGACGGCCTCTGGGGCCAACGTCCTGACTTTC	CASRGTASGANVLTF
.	.	TRBJ1-5	TRBV25-1	TGTGCCAGCAGTGACATGGCGCACAATCAGCCCCAGCATTTT	CASSDMAHNQPQHF
.	.	TRBJ2-1	TRBV12-5	TGTGCTAGTGGTTTGGTATTCGGGTCTAGCTCCTACAATGAGCAGTTCTTC	CASGLVFGSSSYNEQFF
.	TRBD1	TRBJ2-2	TRBV28	TGTGCCAGCAGCGGCGGACAGGGGCCGAGCGGGGAGCTGTTTTTT	CASSGGQGPSGELFF
.	TRBD1	TRBJ1-4	TRBV2	TGTGCCAGCAGGGCCGAGACAGGGCTTATAAAAAAACTGTTTTTT	CASRAETGLIKKLFF
.	.	TRBJ2-1	TRBV5-4	TGTGCCAGCAGCTTTGGGGGAGCAACCTACAATGAGCAGTTCTTC	CASSFGGATYNEQFF
once	.	TRBJ1-2	TRBV6-5	TGTGCCAGCAGTCTACGCGGAGGACTTGACTATGGCTACACCTTC	CASSLRGGLDYGYTF
.	TRBD1	TRBJ1-3	TRBV9	TGTGCCAGCAGCGGATTCGACAGGGACGGAAACACCATATATTTT	CASSGFDRDGNTIYF
.	TRBD2	TRBJ2-7	TRBV4-1	TGCGCCAGCAGCCTGATGGGACTAGCGACGAACGAGCAGTACTTC	CASSLMGLATNEQYF
.	TRBD1	TRBJ2-7	TRBV5-8	TGTGCCAGTACGTACAGGGGGCGGAATTACGAGCAGTACTTC	CASTYRGRNYEQYF
once	.	TRBJ2-2	TRBV27	TGTGCCAGCAGTTTATATGGGGCGGAGAACACCGGGGAGCTGTTTTTT	CASSLYGAENTGELFF
.	.	TRBJ1-6	TRBV19	TGTGCCAGTAGCCCAACAGAGGACGATCCGCATTCACCCCTCCACTTT	CASSPTEDDPHSPLHF
.	.	TRBJ1-1	TRBV7-9	TGTGCCAGTGCCGAGAACACTGAAGCTTTCTTT	CASAENTEAFF
.	.	TRBJ2-7	TRBV11-2	TGTGCCATAGCGGACAGTCCCTACGAGCAGTACTTC	CAIADSPYEQYF
.	TRBD2	TRBJ2-7	TRBV28	TGTGCCAGCAGTTTAGGTTGGGGAGGGTCATTGGGGGAGCAGTACTTC	CASSLGWGGSLGEQYF
.	.	TRBJ1-5	TRBV15	TGTGCCACCCCCCACAGGGTCTATAGCAATCAGCCCCAGCATTTT	CATPHRVYSNQPQHF
.	TRBD2	TRBJ2-4	TRBV4-1	TGCGCCAGCAGCCAAGGAGCGGGAGGGCCCGGAATTCAGTACTTC	CASSQGAGGPGIQYF
.	.	TRBJ1-2	TRBV2	TGTGCCAGCAGACGAGGGTACCGGGACCTAGACTATGGCTACACCTTC	CASRRGYRDLDYGYTF
.	.	TRBJ2-1	TRBV9	TGTGCCAGCAGCTCAGGGGGGTCCTCCTACAATGAGCAGTTCTTC	CASSSGGSSYNEQFF
.	.	TRBJ1-5	TRBV27	TGTGCCAGCAGTAGCCGAGGGGGACAGCCCCAGCATTTT	CASSSRGGQPQHF
.	.	TRBJ2-2	TRBV27	TGTGCCAGCAGTCCCACAATGACAGATACGAACACCGGGGAGCTGTTTTTT	CASSPTMTDTNTGELFF
.	TRBD1	TRBJ2-7	TRBV7-2	TGTGCCAGCAGCTTAGAGACAGGGGGGTCCTACGAGCAGTACTTC	CASSLETGGSYEQYF
.	.	TRBJ2-1	TRBV27	TGTGCCAGCAGTTTATCGCCGATCCGTGAGCAGTTCTTC	CASSLSPIREQFF